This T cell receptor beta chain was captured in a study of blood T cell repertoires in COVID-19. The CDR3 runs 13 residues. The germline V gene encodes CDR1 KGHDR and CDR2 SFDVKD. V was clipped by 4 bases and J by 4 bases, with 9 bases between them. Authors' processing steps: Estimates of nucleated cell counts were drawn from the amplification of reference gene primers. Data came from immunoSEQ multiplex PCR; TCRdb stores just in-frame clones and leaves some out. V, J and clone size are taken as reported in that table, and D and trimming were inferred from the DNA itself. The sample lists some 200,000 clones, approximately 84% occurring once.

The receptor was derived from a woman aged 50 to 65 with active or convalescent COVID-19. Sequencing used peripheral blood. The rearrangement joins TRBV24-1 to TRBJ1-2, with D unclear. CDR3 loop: CATSESSFYGYTF. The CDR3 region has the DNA TGTGCCACCAGTGAAAGCTCTTTCTATGGCTACACCTTC.